This T cell receptor beta chain stems from a study of STAT3 mutations in large granular lymphocyte leukemia. Study summary: About 38% of treated T-LGLL patients showed hematologic response to immunosuppression. Study-wide results and caveats: TCR clonotype switching after therapy occurred in about 30% of the 18 patients. In some patients, a small highly pathogenic clone possibly went undetected. Every T-cell large granular lymphocyte leukemia patient had at least one immunodominant TCR beta clonotype.

Sequenced by immunoSEQ multiplex PCR; TCRdb stores in-frame clones only, minus some. Of 30,000 to 45,000 clones in the sample, roughly 90% are singletons; the top ten hold over 0.4%. Germline values: CDR1 SGHNT, CDR2 YYREEE (reference sequence). The CDR3 length is 17 residues. The V gene end was trimmed by 0 bases and the J gene end by 5 bases; junction bases not matched to a gene: 9. On this clone itself: The antigen remains unidentified.

The chain combines TRBV5-4 with TRBJ2-2; TRBD1 matches at 8 bases. This TCR came from a human donor with T large granular lymphocyte leukemia. Some clones in this sample may be carry-over from other donors' samples. Sequencing was performed on PBMCs. The CDR3 protein is CASSLVVAGGATGELFF. The CDR3 DNA reads TGTGCCAGCAGCTTGGTCGTGGCAGGGGGCGCGACCGGGGAGCTGTTTTTT.